Listed below are T cell receptor beta chains from one sample, sequenced in a study of metastatic and nonmetastatic thyroid tumors. TCRdb re-clonotyped the PCR reads via MiXCR. The data hold about 33,000 clones, with about a sixth observed a single time. The specimen was blood. The receptor set was obtained from a male donor with papillary thyroid cancer or a benign thyroid nodule (not recorded which). Some clones in this sample may be carry-over from other donors' samples. Each CDR3 is given with its conserved first and last residue. The D gene is left open where the match is weak. A row's size may be missing; if present it is once, few, many or a size class.

CDR3 DNA	CDR3 protein	clone size	D gene	J gene	V gene
TGTGCCAGCAGTGAATTAGGGCGGGGGCGGGACACTGAAGCTTTCTTT	CASSELGRGRDTEAFF	.	.	TRBJ1-1	TRBV6-1
TGTGCCAGCAGCTTGACGGATACGCAGTATTTT	CASSLTDTQYF	many	.	TRBJ2-3	TRBV7-9
TGTGCCAGCAGCTCTTACGTGGCAGATACGCAGTATTTT	CASSSYVADTQYF	many	.	TRBJ2-3	TRBV7-2
TGTGCCAGCAGCCCTGGACGGACTAACTATGGCTACACCTTC	CASSPGRTNYGYTF	many	.	TRBJ1-2	TRBV7-9
TGTGCCAGCAGTTCTGCCTACGAGCAGTACTTC	CASSSAYEQYF	medium-sized	.	TRBJ2-7	TRBV12-3/TRBV12-4
TGTGCCAGCAGTTTTTATCAGGGTAGACAGCCCCAGCATTTT	CASSFYQGRQPQHF	many	.	TRBJ1-5	TRBV28
TGCAGTGCTAGAGAGTCGGGGAGAGTCACTGAAGCTTTCTTT	CSARESGRVTEAFF	many	.	TRBJ1-1	TRBV20-1
TGTGCCAGTAGTAGTAGAGTGAGCGAGCAGTACTTC	CASSSRVSEQYF	many	.	TRBJ2-7	TRBV19
TGCGCCAGCAGCGCACCGGACAGGATAGAGACCCAGTACTTC	CASSAPDRIETQYF	many	TRBD1	TRBJ2-5	TRBV5-1
TGCGCCAGCAGCTTGACTAGCGGCCAAGAGACCCAGTACTTC	CASSLTSGQETQYF	many	TRBD2	TRBJ2-5	TRBV5-1
TGTGCCAGCAGTTTAGCAGGAGGGGTGGGGAACACTGAAGCTTTCTTT	CASSLAGGVGNTEAFF	few	.	TRBJ1-1	TRBV27
TGTGCCAGCAGTTTAGCGGGAGGGGGCATCTATGAGCAGTTCTTC	CASSLAGGGIYEQFF	few	TRBD2	TRBJ2-1	TRBV6-1
TGTGCCAGCAGCCTGGATCTGACCGGGGCTTCCTACGAGCAGTACTTC	CASSLDLTGASYEQYF	.	.	TRBJ2-7	TRBV5-5
TGTGCCAGCATCCTGGATGGGTTGAACACCGGGGAGCTGTTTTTT	CASILDGLNTGELFF	.	.	TRBJ2-2	TRBV7-2
TGTGCCAGCAGTTACTCCGGGGGAGGACGCTACGAGCAGTACTTC	CASSYSGGGRYEQYF	medium-sized	.	TRBJ2-7	TRBV6-5
TGTGCCAGCAGCTTTGTTGGGGGGGAAGCGAACTATGGCTACACCTTC	CASSFVGGEANYGYTF	few	.	TRBJ1-2	TRBV5-4
TGTGCCAGCAGCGCTGGGGGTAAGCAGTTCTTC	CASSAGGKQFF	many	.	TRBJ2-1	TRBV9
TGTGCCAGCAGCCCCGGGACAGGGGGCGCAGGAACCTTC	CASSPGTGGAGTF	many	TRBD1	TRBJ1-2	TRBV2
TGTGCCAGCAGCTTAGCTGGGGCAGGGTTTATTGCCGAGACCCAGTACTTC	CASSLAGAGFIAETQYF	.	.	TRBJ2-5	TRBV7-9